This entry lists 27 T cell receptor beta chains sequenced from one sample in a study of T cell responses to AZD1222 COVID-19 vaccine. Measured with immunoSEQ multiplex PCR; TCRdb has only the in-frame clones, and not every one. The sample includes roughly 200,000 clones, about 91% seen only once; the top ten take about 8%. The source material was peripheral blood, sampled on day 0 of AZD1222 vaccination. The receptors were gathered from an adult in good health.

This chain connects TRBV6-6 to TRBJ1-5, with D unresolved. The germline V and J ends were trimmed by 9 bases and 1 base, with 10 bases remaining between them. The CDR3 loop spans 13 amino acids. CDR1 and CDR2 from the germline V gene are MNHNY and SVGAGI (reference sequence). The CDR3 sequence: CASSRWSNQPQHF. The CDR3, as DNA: TGTGCCAGTTCACGGTGGAGCAATCAGCCCCAGCATTTT.

The chain has TRBV4-1 and TRBJ1-2, with 10 bases fitting TRBD1. V was clipped by 2 bases and J by 3 bases; unmatched bases: 3. This CDR3 is 15 amino acids long. Looked up from germline, CDR1 is MGHRA and CDR2 is YSYEKL. CDR3 loop: CASSQFGTGDYGYTF. In DNA, the CDR3 is TGCGCCAGCAGCCAATTCGGGACAGGGGACTATGGCTACACCTTC.

V and J are TRBV5-1 and TRBJ1-2, with TRBD1 matching 10 bases. V was clipped by 4 bases and J by 6 bases; unmatched bases: 6. Per germline, CDR1 SGHRS and CDR2 YFSETQ. CDR3 size: 14 residues. DNA of the CDR3: TGCGCCAGCAGCACGGGGACAGGGGCTCATGGCTACACCTTC. Its protein product is CASSTGTGAHGYTF. The full variable domain, completed using reference TRBV5-1 and TRBJ1-2, is KAGVTQTPRYLIKTRGQQVTLSCSPISGHRSVSWYQQTPGQGLQFLFEYFSETQRNKGNFPGRFSGRQFSNSRSEMNVSTLELGDSALYLCASSTGTGAHGYTFGSGTRLTVV.

CDR3 amino acids: CASSSSSIGQTYEQYF. CDR3 nucleotides: TGTGCCAGCAGTTCATCCTCGATCGGGCAGACCTACGAGCAGTACTTC. This chain connects TRBV28 to TRBJ2-7; D is unresolved. Trimming took off 4 bases at V and 2 bases at J, with 18 bases between the two ends. The CDR3 sequence is 16 residues long. The germline gives CDR1 MDHEN, CDR2 SYDVKM.

This sequence joins TRBV9 and TRBJ2-1; either TRBD1 or TRBD2 may fit D (5 bases each). V shed 3 bases and J shed 1 base, with 11 bases lying between them. CDR1 is SGDLS, CDR2 YYNGEE, per germline. The CDR3 extends over 15 amino acids. The CDR3 spells CASSAVGASYNEQFF. Written as DNA, the CDR3 is TGTGCCAGCAGCGCCGTCGGGGCTTCCTACAATGAGCAGTTCTTC.

The chain has TRBV3-1 (or the pseudogene TRBV3-2) and TRBJ2-3, with 9 bases lining up with TRBD1. Germline assignment: CDR1 LGHDT and CDR2 YNNKEL (reference sequence). V trimming: 3 bases; J trimming: 12 bases; junction bases outside the gene matches: 7. The CDR3 loop spans 13 amino acids. CDR3 in amino acids: CASSQTTGGAQYF. The DNA of the CDR3 is TGTGCCAGCAGCCAGACGACAGGGGGGGCACAGTATTTT.

J is TRBJ1-4 and V is TRBV7-9; maybe TRBD1 (5 bases). The CDR3 is made up of 15 amino acids. CDR1 is SEHNR, CDR2 FQNEAQ, per germline (reference sequence). V gave up 1 base and J gave up 8 bases, with 14 bases separating them. The CDR3 DNA reads as TGTGCCAGCAGCTTAGGGCAGGGAGTTTTCGAAAAACTGTTTTTT. It is translated as CASSLGQGVFEKLFF.

The gene calls are TRBV19 and TRBJ2-3, with TRBD1 matching over 8 bases. This CDR3 is built from 14 residues. Looked up from germline, CDR1 is LNHDA and CDR2 is SQIVND (reference sequence). V dropped 6 bases and J dropped 7; count of bases not matched to a gene: 9. CDR3 region: CASRTGQEGNTQYF. In DNA form, the CDR3 reads TGTGCCAGTAGGACGGGACAGGAGGGGAATACGCAGTATTTT. The whole variable domain, remainder taken from reference TRBV19 and TRBJ2-3, is DGGITQSPKYLFRKEGQNVTLSCEQNLNHDAMYWYRQDPGQGLRLIYYSQIVNDFQKGDIAEGYSVSREKKESFPLTVTSAQKNPTAFYLCASRTGQEGNTQYFGPGTRLTVL.

The count of this clone is one. In DNA form, the CDR3 reads TGTGCCAGTAGTACCTCGGGGGGAGGTGGCACAGATACGCAGTATTTT. It codes for CASSTSGGGGTDTQYF. This chain joins TRBV19 and TRBJ2-3; 7 bases fit TRBD2. Germline values: CDR1 LNHDA, CDR2 SQIVND (reference sequence). The CDR3 length is 16 residues. V was clipped by 4 bases and J by 1 base; unmatched bases: 8.

V is TRBV15 and J is TRBJ1-1; D remains unclear. The CDR3 sequence is 13 residues long. Germline values: CDR1 LNHNV, CDR2 YYDKDF (reference sequence). V lost 1 base and J lost 6, with 9 bases in between. The CDR3 DNA reads as TGTGCCACCAGCAGAGGCCAAGGGTCTGAAGCTTTCTTT. Protein sequence: CATSRGQGSEAFF.

The count of this clone is one. V and J are TRBV6-5 and TRBJ2-2; D ambiguous. CDR3 length: 14 amino acids. Trimming stripped 2 bases from V and 0 bases from J, with 4 bases between. Looked up from germline, CDR1 is MNHEY and CDR2 is SVGAGI. The CDR3 region is CASSYRPNTGELFF. CDR3 DNA: TGTGCCAGCAGTTACAGGCCGAACACCGGGGAGCTGTTTTTT.

The rearrangement joins TRBV14 to TRBJ2-1; possible D gene TRBD1, 5 bases. CDR3 length equals 13 residues. Trimming left V 1 base short and J 8 bases short, with 9 bases between. Germline V gives CDR1 SGHDN, CDR2 FVKESK. The CDR3 nucleotides read TGTGCCAGCAGCCAAGTCCAGGGCGATGAGCAGTTCTTC. Translating it yields CASSQVQGDEQFF.

This clone has only one observation. The chain has TRBV7-9 and TRBJ1-2, with no clear D. The CDR3 totals 13 residues. V was trimmed by 5 bases and J by 1 base, leaving 8 bases between them. The germline gives CDR1 SEHNR, CDR2 FQNEAQ (reference sequence). DNA of the CDR3: TGTGCCAGCAGCCCGGGTCTTAACTATGGCTACACCTTC. As protein: CASSPGLNYGYTF.

V and J are TRBV10-2 and TRBJ1-6, with unresolved D. Trimming left V 7 bases short and J 9 bases short, with 13 bases between. CDR1 WSHSY and CDR2 SAAADI come from the germline V gene. There are 13 residues in the CDR3. The CDR3 DNA is TGCGCCAGCAAGGGCCTTAGCGGTTCACCCCTCCACTTT. Translated, it gives CASKGLSGSPLHF.

This rearrangement joins TRBV7-8 to TRBJ2-7, with D perhaps TRBD2 (5 bases). Germline CDR1 SGHVS, CDR2 FQNEAQ. The length of the CDR3 is 13 residues. V lost 2 bases and J 5 bases, leaving 10 bases between the germline ends. CDR3 nucleotides: TGTGCCAGCAGCTTATCGCGGGCGAACGAGCAGTACTTC. Its protein product is CASSLSRANEQYF.

This chain links TRBV19 with TRBJ2-6; 10 nucleotides agree with TRBD1. Germline assignment: CDR1 LNHDA and CDR2 SQIVND (reference sequence). This CDR3 has 18 residues. Unmatched junction bases numbered 7, after V lost 5 bases and J lost 0 bases. CDR3 nucleotides: TGTGCCAGTAGTCCGTTGGGGACAGGGGTCTCTGGGGCCAACGTCCTGACTTTC. The encoded protein is CASSPLGTGVSGANVLTF. Supplemented by reference TRBV19 and TRBJ2-6, the full variable domain reads DGGITQSPKYLFRKEGQNVTLSCEQNLNHDAMYWYRQDPGQGLRLIYYSQIVNDFQKGDIAEGYSVSREKKESFPLTVTSAQKNPTAFYLCASSPLGTGVSGANVLTFGAGSRLTVL.

V usage is TRBV7-3 and J usage is TRBJ1-2; D perhaps matches TRBD1 (5 bases). CDR1 is SGHTA, CDR2 FQGTGA, per germline. V lost 1 base and J 6 bases, leaving 15 bases between the germline ends. The CDR3 has 15 residues. The CDR3 sequence: CASSLKAGHLHGYTF. CDR3 DNA sequence: TGTGCCAGCAGCTTAAAAGCAGGGCACCTCCATGGCTACACCTTC.

The V gene is TRBV10-3, the J gene TRBJ2-2; no clear D. Deletions cut 8 bases from V and 0 bases from J, with 10 bases between. The CDR3 is 14 amino acids. Per the germline V gene, CDR1 is ENHRY and CDR2 is SYGVKD. The CDR3: CAILGSTNTGELFF. CDR3 nucleotides: TGTGCCATCCTTGGGTCGACGAACACCGGGGAGCTGTTTTTT.

On this clone itself: Compared with germline, one end of the junction differs, possibly owing to a read error. The V gene is TRBV6-5, the J gene TRBJ2-7; 8 nucleotides align to TRBD1. Germline CDR1 is MNHEY and CDR2 is SVGAGI. This CDR3 is 13 amino acids long. The CDR3 DNA is TGTGCCAGCACCAAGTTACTAGGACAGGGAGTTATCTTC. Translating it yields CASTKLLGQGVIF.

A remark on this clone: Additional DNA sequences in this sample encode the identical CDR3. This chain uses TRBV27 with TRBJ2-6; D is undetermined. The CDR3 consists of 14 residues. V shed 2 bases and J shed 0 bases, with 2 bases lying between them. The germline CDR1 and CDR2 sequences are MNHEY and SMNVEV (reference sequence). The DNA for the CDR3 is TGTGCCAGCAGTTTACGCTCTGGGGCCAACGTCCTGACTTTC. Its protein product is CASSLRSGANVLTF.

This chain links TRBV19 with TRBJ2-1, with D hard to call. From germline, CDR1 is LNHDA and CDR2 SQIVND (reference sequence). CDR3 size: 12 residues. The germline V and J ends were trimmed by 2 bases and 12 bases, with 11 bases remaining between them. CDR3 protein: CASSILAGGQFF. The CDR3, as DNA: TGTGCCAGTAGTATACTTGCAGGCGGGCAGTTCTTC.

V usage is TRBV6-5 and J usage is TRBJ1-5; possible D gene TRBD1, 6 bases. V was cut by 6 bases and J by 0 bases, with 12 bases left in between. The germline gives CDR1 MNHEY, CDR2 SVGAGI. The length of the CDR3 is 15 residues. CDR3 sequence: CASSKQGTSNQPQHF. Written as DNA, the CDR3 is TGTGCCAGCAGCAAACAGGGTACTAGCAATCAGCCCCAGCATTTT.

The V and J genes are TRBV5-1 and TRBJ2-1; 9 nucleotides agree with TRBD2. Germline CDR1 is SGHRS and CDR2 is YFSETQ. This CDR3 region has 16 residues. Trimming removed 4 bases from V and 1 base from J; junction bases left unmatched: 6. CDR3 sequence (DNA): TGCGCCAGCAGCCCCCGCGGGGGGGCTTCCTACAATGAGCAGTTCTTC. Amino acid sequence: CASSPRGGASYNEQFF.

CDR3 bases: TGTGCCAGTAGTAACGGGGGGGGAACCCCTGAAGCTTTCTTT. Amino acid sequence: CASSNGGGTPEAFF. This chain uses TRBV19 with TRBJ1-1, with TRBD1 as a possible D gene (5 bases). There are 14 residues in the CDR3. V was cut by 4 bases and J by 6 bases, with 15 bases left in between. Germline V gives CDR1 LNHDA, CDR2 SQIVND (reference sequence).

This sequence joins TRBV7-2 and TRBJ2-5, with 12 bases identical to TRBD2. With 3 bases clipped from V and 7 bases from J, the junction kept 6 bases outside the gene matches. The CDR3 covers 15 residues. Germline V gene data show CDR1 as SGHTA and CDR2 as FQGNSA. In nucleotides, the CDR3 is TGTGCCAGCAGCTTCGCTAGCGGGGGGGGGCGGACCCAGTACTTC. Translated: CASSFASGGGRTQYF.

The rearrangement links TRBV10-1 to TRBJ1-1; 9 bases match TRBD1. Germline V gene data show CDR1 as WNHNN and CDR2 as SYGVQD (reference sequence). J gave up 2 bases and V 6 bases, and 4 bases lay outside the gene matches. This CDR3 comprises 14 residues. This CDR3 reads CASSRDRVNTEAFF. The DNA for the CDR3 is TGCGCCAGCAGCCGGGACAGGGTAAACACTGAAGCTTTCTTT.

The V and J genes are TRBV5-1 and TRBJ1-4, with 8 bases aligning to TRBD1. V was pared by 4 bases and J by 8 bases, with 10 bases of the junction left unmatched. Germline values: CDR1 SGHRS, CDR2 YFSETQ. The CDR3 is 15 amino acids. CDR3 sequence: CASSLGTGSGEKLFF. In nucleotides, the CDR3 is TGCGCCAGCAGCCTCGGGACAGGAAGTGGGGAAAAACTGTTTTTT.